Sequencing of this T cell receptor (beta chain) was carried out in a study of response to subunit inactivated influenza vaccine. TCRdb processed the RT-PCR reads anew with MiXCR; each CDR3 protein has one entry. The sample records about 570,000 distinct CDR3 sequences, about 11% being singletons. At least ten counts were recorded for this clonotype. V lost 6 bases to trimming and J lost 6 bases; unmatched junction nucleotides: 5. The CDR3 is made up of 13 amino acids. CDR1 SGHRS and CDR2 YFSETQ come from the germline V gene. This sample also appeared in a second study, on T cells expressing NK-cell markers. That source reports: Template switching by 5'RACE with UMIs generated the TCR beta cDNA. Among CD8+ T cells from 5 to 7 donors, dominant NKG2C+ clonotypes accounted for roughly 1.0-7.0%.

This sequence originates from a man aged 45-65 years who received an inactivated influenza vaccine. The chain uses TRBV5-1 and TRBJ2-4; 8 nucleotides match TRBD1. Sequences were derived from PBMCs from blood, sampled on the day of vaccination. CDR3 sequence (DNA): TGCGCCAGCAACCCCGGACAGGGAAACATTCAGTACTTC. It encodes CASNPGQGNIQYF.